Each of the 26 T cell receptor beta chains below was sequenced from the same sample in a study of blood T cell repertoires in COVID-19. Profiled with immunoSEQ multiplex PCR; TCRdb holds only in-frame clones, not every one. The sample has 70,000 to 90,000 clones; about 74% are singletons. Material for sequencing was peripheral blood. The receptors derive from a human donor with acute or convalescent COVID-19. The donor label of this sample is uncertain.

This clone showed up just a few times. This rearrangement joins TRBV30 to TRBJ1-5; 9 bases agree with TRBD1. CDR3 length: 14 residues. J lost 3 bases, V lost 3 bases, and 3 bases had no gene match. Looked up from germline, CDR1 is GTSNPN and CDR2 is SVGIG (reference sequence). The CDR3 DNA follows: TGTGCCTGGAGCGGGACAGGGAACAATCAGCCCCAGCATTTT. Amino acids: CAWSGTGNNQPQHF.

The CDR3 protein is CASSLRQVFPETYNSPLHF. The CDR3 DNA follows: TGTGCCAGCAGTTTACGACAGGTCTTCCCCGAAACCTATAATTCACCCCTCCACTTT. The chain is built from TRBV27 and TRBJ1-6, with D possibly being TRBD1 (6 bases). Trimming left V 2 bases short and J 2 bases short, with 19 bases between. This CDR3 is 19 amino acids long. CDR1 is MNHEY and CDR2 is SMNVEV in the germline V gene (reference sequence).

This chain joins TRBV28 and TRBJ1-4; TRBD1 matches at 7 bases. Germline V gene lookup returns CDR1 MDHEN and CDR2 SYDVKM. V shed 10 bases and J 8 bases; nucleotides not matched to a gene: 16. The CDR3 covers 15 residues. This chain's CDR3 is CATLPSRGRGEKLFF. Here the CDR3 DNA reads TGTGCCACCCTACCATCCCGGGGCAGGGGGGAAAAACTGTTTTTT.

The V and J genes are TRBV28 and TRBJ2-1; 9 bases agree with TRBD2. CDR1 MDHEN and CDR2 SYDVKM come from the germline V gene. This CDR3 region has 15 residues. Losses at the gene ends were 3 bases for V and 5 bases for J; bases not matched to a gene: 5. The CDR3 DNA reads TGTGCCAGCAGTTTCGTTCGCGGGAGGGACAATGAGCAGTTCTTC. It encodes CASSFVRGRDNEQFF.

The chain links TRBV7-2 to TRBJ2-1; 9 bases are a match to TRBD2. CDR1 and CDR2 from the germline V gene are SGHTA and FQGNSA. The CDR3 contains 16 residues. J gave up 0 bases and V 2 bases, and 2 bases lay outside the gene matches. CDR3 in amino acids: CASSLRGRGSYNEQFF. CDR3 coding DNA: TGTGCCAGCAGCTTACGCGGGAGGGGCTCCTACAATGAGCAGTTCTTC.

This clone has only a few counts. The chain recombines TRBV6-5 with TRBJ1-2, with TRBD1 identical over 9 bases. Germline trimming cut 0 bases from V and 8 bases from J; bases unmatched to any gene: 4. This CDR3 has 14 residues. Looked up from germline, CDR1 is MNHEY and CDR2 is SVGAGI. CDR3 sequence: CASSYSLQGAGYTF. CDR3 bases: TGTGCCAGCAGTTACTCCTTACAGGGGGCCGGCTACACCTTC.

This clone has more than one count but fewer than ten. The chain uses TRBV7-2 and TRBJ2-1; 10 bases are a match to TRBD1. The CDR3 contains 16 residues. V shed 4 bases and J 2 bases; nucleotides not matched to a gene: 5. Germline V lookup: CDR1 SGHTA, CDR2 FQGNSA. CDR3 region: CASSWGTGVAYNEQFF. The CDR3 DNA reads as TGTGCCAGCAGCTGGGGGACAGGGGTTGCCTACAATGAGCAGTTCTTC.

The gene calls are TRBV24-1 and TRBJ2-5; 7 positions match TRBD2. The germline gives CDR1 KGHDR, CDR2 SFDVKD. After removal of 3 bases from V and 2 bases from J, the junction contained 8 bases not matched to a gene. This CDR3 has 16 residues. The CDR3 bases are TGTGCCACCAGTGATGGGGGTGGGGGGGGTCAAGAGACCCAGTACTTC. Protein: CATSDGGGGGQETQYF.

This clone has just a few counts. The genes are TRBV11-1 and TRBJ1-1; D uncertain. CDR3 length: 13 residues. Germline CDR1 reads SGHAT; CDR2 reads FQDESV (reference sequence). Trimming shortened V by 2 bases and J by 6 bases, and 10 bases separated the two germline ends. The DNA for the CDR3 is TGTGCCAGCAGCTTATGGGAGGGCGCTGAAGCTTTCTTT. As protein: CASSLWEGAEAFF.

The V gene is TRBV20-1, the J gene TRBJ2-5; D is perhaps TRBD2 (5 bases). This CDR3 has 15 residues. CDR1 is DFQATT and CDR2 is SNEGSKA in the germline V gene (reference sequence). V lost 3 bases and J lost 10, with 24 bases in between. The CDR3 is CSASRLGGRAEGQYF. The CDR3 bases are TGCAGTGCTAGTAGGCTCGGCGGTAGGGCAGAGGGCCAGTACTTC.

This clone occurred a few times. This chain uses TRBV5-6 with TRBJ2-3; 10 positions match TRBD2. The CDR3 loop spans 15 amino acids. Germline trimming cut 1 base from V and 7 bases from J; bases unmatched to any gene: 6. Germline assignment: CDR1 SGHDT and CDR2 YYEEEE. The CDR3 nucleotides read TGTGCCAGCAGCTTGAGTAGCGGGGGGTATCATACGCAGTATTTT. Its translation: CASSLSSGGYHTQYF.

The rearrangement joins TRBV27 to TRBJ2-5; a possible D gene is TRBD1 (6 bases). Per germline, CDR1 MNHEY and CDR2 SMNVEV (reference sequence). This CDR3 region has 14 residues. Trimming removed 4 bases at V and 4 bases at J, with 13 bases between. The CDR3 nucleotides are TGTGCCAGCAGTTCGCCCACAGGGCGAGAGACCCAGTACTTC. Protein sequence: CASSSPTGRETQYF.

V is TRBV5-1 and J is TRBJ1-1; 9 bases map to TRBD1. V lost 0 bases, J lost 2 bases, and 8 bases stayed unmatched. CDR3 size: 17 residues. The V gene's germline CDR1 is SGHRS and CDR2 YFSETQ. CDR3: CASSLAGSGQGNTEAFF. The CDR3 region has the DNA TGCGCCAGCAGCTTGGCAGGGTCGGGACAGGGCAACACTGAAGCTTTCTTT.

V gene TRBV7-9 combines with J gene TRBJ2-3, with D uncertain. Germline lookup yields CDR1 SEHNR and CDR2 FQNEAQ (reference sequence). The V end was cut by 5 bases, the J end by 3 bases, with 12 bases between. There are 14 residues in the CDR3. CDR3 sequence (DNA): TGTGCCAGCAGCAAACGTCTAGTAACAGATACGCAGTATTTT. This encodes CASSKRLVTDTQYF.

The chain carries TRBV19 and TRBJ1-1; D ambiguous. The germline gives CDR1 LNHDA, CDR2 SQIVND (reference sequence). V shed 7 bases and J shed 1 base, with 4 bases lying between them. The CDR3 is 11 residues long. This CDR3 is CASTRNTEAFF. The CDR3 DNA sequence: TGTGCCAGTACTCGGAACACTGAAGCTTTCTTT.

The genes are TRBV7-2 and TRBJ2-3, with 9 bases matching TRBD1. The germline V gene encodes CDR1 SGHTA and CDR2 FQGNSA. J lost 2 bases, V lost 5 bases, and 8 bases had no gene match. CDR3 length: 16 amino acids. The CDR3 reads CASSHQGQGYTDTQYF. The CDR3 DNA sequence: TGTGCCAGCAGCCATCAAGGACAGGGGTACACAGATACGCAGTATTTT.

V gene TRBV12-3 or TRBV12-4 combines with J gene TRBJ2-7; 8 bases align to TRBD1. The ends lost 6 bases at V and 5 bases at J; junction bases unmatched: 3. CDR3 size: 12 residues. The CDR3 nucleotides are TGTGCCAGCAGGACAGGGGCCCACGAGCAGTACTTC. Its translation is CASRTGAHEQYF.

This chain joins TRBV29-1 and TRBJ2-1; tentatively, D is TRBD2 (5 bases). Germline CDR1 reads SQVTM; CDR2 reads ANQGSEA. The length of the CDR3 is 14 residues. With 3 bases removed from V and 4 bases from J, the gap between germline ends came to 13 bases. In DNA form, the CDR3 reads TGCAGCGTTGACCGTATGGGAGTATACAATGAGCAGTTCTTC. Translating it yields CSVDRMGVYNEQFF.

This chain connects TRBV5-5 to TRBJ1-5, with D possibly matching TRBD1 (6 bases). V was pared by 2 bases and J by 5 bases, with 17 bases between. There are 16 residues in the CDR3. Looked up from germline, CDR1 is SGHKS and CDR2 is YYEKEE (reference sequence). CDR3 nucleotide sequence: TGTGCCAGCAGCTTAGTCCCGACAGGCGTGGATCAGCCCCAGCATTTT. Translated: CASSLVPTGVDQPQHF.

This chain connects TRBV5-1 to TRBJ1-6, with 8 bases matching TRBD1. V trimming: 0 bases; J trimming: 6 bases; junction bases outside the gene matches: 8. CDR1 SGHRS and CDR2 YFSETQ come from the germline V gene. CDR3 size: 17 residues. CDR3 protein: CASSLAPQGAGNSPLHF. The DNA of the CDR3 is TGCGCCAGCAGCTTGGCACCTCAGGGGGCCGGTAATTCACCCCTCCACTTT.

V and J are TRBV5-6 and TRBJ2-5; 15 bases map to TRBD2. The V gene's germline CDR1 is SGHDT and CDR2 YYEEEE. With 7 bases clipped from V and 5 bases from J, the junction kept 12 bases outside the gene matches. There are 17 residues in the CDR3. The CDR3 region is CASHRRTSGRAPETQYF. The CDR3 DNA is TGTGCCAGCCACAGACGGACTAGCGGGAGGGCCCCGGAGACCCAGTACTTC.

The CDR3: CASSLTGGAHNEQFF. The CDR3 bases are TGTGCCAGCAGCTTAACAGGGGGCGCCCACAATGAGCAGTTCTTC. The rearrangement uses TRBV7-2 and TRBJ2-1, with TRBD1 matching 9 bases. CDR1 and CDR2 from the germline V gene are SGHTA and FQGNSA. The junction had 4 bases not matched to a gene; V was cut back by 2 bases and J by 5 bases. The CDR3 contains 15 residues.

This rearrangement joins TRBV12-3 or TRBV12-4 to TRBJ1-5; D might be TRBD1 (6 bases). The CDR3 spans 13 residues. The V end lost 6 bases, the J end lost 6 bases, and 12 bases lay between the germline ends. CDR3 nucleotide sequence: TGTGCCAGCAGATTAACAGGGAGTCAGCCCCAGCATTTT. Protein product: CASRLTGSQPQHF.

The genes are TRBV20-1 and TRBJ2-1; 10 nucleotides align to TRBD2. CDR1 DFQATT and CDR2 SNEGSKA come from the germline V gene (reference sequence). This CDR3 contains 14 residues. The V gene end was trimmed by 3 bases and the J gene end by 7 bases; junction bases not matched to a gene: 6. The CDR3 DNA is TGCAGTGCTAGTCCTAGCGGGAGAGGGAATGAGCAGTTCTTC. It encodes CSASPSGRGNEQFF.

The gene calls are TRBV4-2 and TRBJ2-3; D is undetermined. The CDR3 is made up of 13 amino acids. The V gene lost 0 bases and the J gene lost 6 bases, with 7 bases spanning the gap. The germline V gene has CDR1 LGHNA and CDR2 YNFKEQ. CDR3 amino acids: CASSQDARDTQYF. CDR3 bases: TGTGCCAGCAGCCAAGATGCGAGGGATACGCAGTATTTT.

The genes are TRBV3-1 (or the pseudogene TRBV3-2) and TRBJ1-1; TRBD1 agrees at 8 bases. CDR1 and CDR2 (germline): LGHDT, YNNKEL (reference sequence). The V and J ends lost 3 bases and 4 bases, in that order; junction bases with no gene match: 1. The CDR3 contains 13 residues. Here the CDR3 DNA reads TGTGCCAGCAGCCATGGACAGGGCACTGAAGCTTTCTTT. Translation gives CASSHGQGTEAFF.